This TCR beta chain was obtained from a study of cytomegalovirus exposure and HLA in healthy donors. Study results and caveats: In a later analysis, donors in an Asian-associated ancestry cluster reportedly had fewer N-insertions in productive TCRs than the cohort mean. According to a later analysis, most TCR beta chains associated with CMV appeared HLA-restricted. Some TCR beta chains (164 of them) were listed as cytomegalovirus-associated.

The germline V gene encodes CDR1 MNHEY and CDR2 SVGAGI. The CDR3 has 16 residues. With 0 bases removed from V and 7 bases from J, the gap between germline ends came to 13 bases. Among the donors, all were healthy bone marrow donors. The PCR had 60 Vbeta and 13 Jbeta primers. TCRdb's table, derived via immunoSEQ multiplex PCR, lists solely in-frame clones and lacks some. Here the sample spans tens of thousands of clones, more than 60% being singletons. On this clone: As yet, its antigen is unknown.

The material sequenced was PBMCs. This chain links TRBV6-5 with TRBJ1-6, with a weak D call TRBD1 (5 bases). The clonotype originates from a man under 40 in good health and CMV-seronegative. Here the CDR3 reads CASSYSRQGLNSPLHF. The CDR3 DNA reads TGTGCCAGCAGTTACTCGAGGCAGGGCCTGAATTCACCCCTCCACTTT.